The 27 T cell receptor beta chains reported below all come from one sample, sequenced in a study of T cell responses to AZD1222 COVID-19 vaccine. Generated by immunoSEQ multiplex PCR, the TCRdb table keeps only in-frame clones and is missing some. Of 100,000 to 120,000 clones listed, 80% to 95% are singletons. The source was peripheral blood, collected 28 days after the second AZD1222 dose. The receptors here all came from an adult who received the AZD1222 COVID-19 vaccine.

The V call is TRBV3-1 (or the pseudogene TRBV3-2), the J call TRBJ2-3; tentative D call: TRBD2 (7 bases). Per the germline V gene, CDR1 is LGHDT and CDR2 is YNNKEL (reference sequence). The CDR3 has 15 residues. The V end lost 4 bases, the J end lost 2 bases, and 13 bases lay between the germline ends. The chain's CDR3 is CASSLRGPVTDTQYF. The CDR3 DNA reads as TGTGCCAGCAGCCTGCGGGGGCCGGTCACAGATACGCAGTATTTT.

The J gene is TRBJ1-6, the V gene TRBV7-2; unclear D gene. This CDR3 is built from 14 residues. The germline V gene has CDR1 SGHTA and CDR2 FQGNSA. V lost 1 base and J 12 bases, leaving 13 bases between the germline ends. Written as DNA, the CDR3 is TGTGCCAGCAGCTTAGGAGGAACGTCTTTACCCCTCCACTTT. It specifies CASSLGGTSLPLHF.

The chain carries TRBV5-6 and TRBJ1-3, with no clear D. The length of the CDR3 is 15 residues. V lost 3 bases and J 4 bases, leaving 14 bases between the germline ends. CDR1 is SGHDT, CDR2 YYEEEE, per germline. In DNA form, the CDR3 reads TGTGCCAGCAGCTCGGCCGTAAGGATGGGAAACACCATATATTTT. It specifies CASSSAVRMGNTIYF.

This chain joins TRBV21-1 and TRBJ2-7; TRBD1 is the table's D call, not checked against the DNA. TRBV21-1 is tagged as a pseudogene. The CDR3 contains 15 residues. The DNA of the CDR3 is TGTGCCAGCAGCTGCGGGGGAGGGACAGGTTGCGAGCAGTACTTC. It is translated as CASSCGGGTGCEQYF.

This chain joins TRBV6-5 and TRBJ1-6; D is possibly TRBD1 (6 bases). The ends were cut back, 4 bases at V and 8 bases at J, with 18 bases in the middle. CDR1 is MNHEY, CDR2 SVGAGI, per germline. This CDR3 contains 16 residues. CDR3 residues: CASSSQTDSPYSPLHF. The CDR3 DNA follows: TGTGCCAGCAGTTCGCAAACGGACAGTCCGTATTCACCCCTCCACTTT.

The V call is TRBV18, the J call TRBJ1-5; a weak D match, TRBD1 (5 bases). Germline V CDR1 and CDR2: KGHSH, LQKENI. V dropped 2 bases and J dropped 0 bases, with 11 bases sitting between them. This CDR3 region has 16 residues. The CDR3 DNA reads as TGTGCCAGCTCACCAGGGAGGGGTTATAGCAATCAGCCCCAGCATTTT. As protein: CASSPGRGYSNQPQHF. The whole variable domain, filled in from reference TRBV18 and TRBJ1-5, reads NAGVMQNPRHLVRRRGQEARLRCSPMKGHSHVYWYRQLPEEGLKFMVYLQKENIIDESGMPKERFSAEFPKEGPSILRIQQVVRGDSAAYFCASSPGRGYSNQPQHFGDGTRLSIL.

The genes are TRBV11-2 and TRBJ2-2; TRBD1 is a possible D gene (6 bases). The CDR3 loop spans 14 amino acids. The germline V gene has CDR1 SGHAT and CDR2 FQNNGV. Trimming took 1 base from V and 9 from J, leaving 12 bases between them. This CDR3 is CASSLGGPVRELFF. The CDR3 region has the DNA TGTGCCAGCAGCTTAGGGGGGCCGGTCCGGGAGCTGTTTTTT.

As regards this clone: At one boundary the junction diverges from the germline segment, which might be a read error. The chain links TRBV7-3 to TRBJ2-5; 13 bases are shared with TRBD2. The CDR3 totals 16 residues. CDR1 is SGHTA and CDR2 is FQGTGA in the germline V gene. The chain's CDR3 is CASSRGTSGVGEAQYF. As DNA, the CDR3 is TGTGCCAGCAGCCGCGGGACTAGCGGGGTCGGAGAGGCCCAGTACTTC.

V gene TRBV7-6 combines with J gene TRBJ2-7; 10 bases are shared with TRBD1. After removal of 2 bases from V and 5 bases from J, the junction contained 12 bases not matched to a gene. CDR1 SGHVS and CDR2 FNYEAQ come from the germline V gene. This CDR3 spans 17 amino acids. The CDR3 nucleotides are TGTGCCAGCAGCTTATGGGCCTCCGGGACAGGGGCCCACGAGCAGTACTTC. Translated: CASSLWASGTGAHEQYF. Drawing the rest from reference TRBV7-6 and TRBJ2-7, the complete variable domain is GAGVSQSPRYKVTKRGQDVALRCDPISGHVSLYWYRQALGQGPEFLTYFNYEAQQDKSGLPNDRFSAERPEGSISTLTIQRTEQRDSAMYRCASSLWASGTGAHEQYFGPGTRLTVT.

This chain joins TRBV6-2 or TRBV6-3 and TRBJ2-4, with D possibly being TRBD1 or TRBD2 (5 bases each). Trimming cost V 6 bases and J 11 bases, with 14 bases left between them. The germline V gene encodes CDR1 MNHEY and CDR2 SVGEGT. The CDR3 is 12 residues long. CDR3 sequence reads: CASSRDRGVQYF. The CDR3 bases are TGTGCCAGCAGCCGGGACCGAGGGGTTCAGTACTTC.

The gene calls are TRBV25-1 and TRBJ2-3, with TRBD1 as a possible D gene (6 bases). V lost 1 base, J lost 1 base, and 9 bases lay in between. Germline-derived CDR1 and CDR2 are MGHDK and SYGVNS. This CDR3 is 15 amino acids long. The CDR3 loop reads CASSELWGRTDTQYF. In DNA form, the CDR3 reads TGTGCCAGCAGTGAATTGTGGGGGCGCACAGATACGCAGTATTTT.

J is TRBJ2-5 and V is TRBV7-9, with D maybe TRBD2 (7 bases). The CDR3 is 15 residues long. CDR1 SEHNR and CDR2 FQNEAQ come from the germline V gene (reference sequence). V dropped 5 bases and J dropped 5 bases, with 18 bases sitting between them. The CDR3: CASSRPRGAGETQYF. For the CDR3, the DNA is TGTGCCAGCAGCCGCCCCCGGGGGGCAGGGGAGACCCAGTACTTC.

The CDR3 is CASSSTGQGAGQPQHF. In nucleotides, the CDR3 is TGTGCCAGCAGCTCGACTGGACAGGGCGCGGGTCAGCCCCAGCATTTT. The chain uses TRBV7-9 and TRBJ1-5, with 8 bases that match TRBD1. Germline CDR1 and CDR2: SEHNR and FQNEAQ (reference sequence). Losses at the gene ends were 4 bases for V and 6 bases for J; bases not matched to a gene: 11. The length of the CDR3 is 16 residues.

This clone was counted a few times. This chain links TRBV10-3 with TRBJ2-2; D might be TRBD1 (5 bases). Trimming took off 2 bases at V and 0 bases at J, with 10 bases between the two ends. The CDR3 runs 16 residues. Germline V gene data show CDR1 as ENHRY and CDR2 as SYGVKD. CDR3 residues: CAISEVPGPNTGELFF. The CDR3 DNA follows: TGTGCCATCAGTGAGGTGCCAGGGCCGAACACCGGGGAGCTGTTTTTT.

The chain recombines TRBV18 with TRBJ2-7; 8 bases match TRBD2. V shed 3 bases and J 4 bases; nucleotides not matched to a gene: 8. This CDR3 contains 15 residues. Germline V gene lookup returns CDR1 KGHSH and CDR2 LQKENI. CDR3 protein: CASSPGSGGGYEQYF. In DNA, the CDR3 is TGTGCCAGCTCACCCGGGAGTGGCGGGGGGTACGAGCAGTACTTC.

This clone was found once. The V and J genes are TRBV27 and TRBJ2-7; possible D gene TRBD2, 5 bases. Trimming removed 2 bases at V and 3 bases at J, with 14 bases between. CDR3 length: 15 amino acids. The germline V gene has CDR1 MNHEY and CDR2 SMNVEV (reference sequence). CDR3 sequence: CASSLRGRVVYEQYF. The DNA of the CDR3 is TGTGCCAGCAGTTTACGGGGTAGGGTAGTCTACGAGCAGTACTTC.

The V and J genes are TRBV12-5 and TRBJ2-1; 10 bases agree with TRBD2. CDR1 is LGHNT and CDR2 is FRNRAP in the germline V gene. The CDR3 extends over 15 amino acids. The V gene end was trimmed by 2 bases and the J gene end by 15 bases; junction bases not matched to a gene: 13. CDR3 residues: CASGLTFQRGGHWFF. For the CDR3, the DNA is TGTGCTAGTGGTTTGACTTTCCAGCGGGGGGGCCACTGGTTCTTC.

The chain carries TRBV12-3 or TRBV12-4 and TRBJ1-1; D uncertain. The V gene lost 3 bases and the J gene lost 0 bases, with 5 bases spanning the gap. This CDR3 contains 13 residues. The CDR3 region is CASSFAVNTEAFF. The CDR3 region has the DNA TGTGCCAGCAGTTTTGCAGTGAACACTGAAGCTTTCTTT.

The chain carries TRBV10-3 and TRBJ2-3, with D possibly matching TRBD2 (5 bases). Trimming took off 3 bases at V and 6 bases at J, with 7 bases between the two ends. Germline loops: CDR1 ENHRY, CDR2 SYGVKD. The CDR3 contains 12 residues. The CDR3 DNA reads as TGTGCCATCAGTGATCAGCGGGATACGCAGTATTTT. Protein product: CAISDQRDTQYF.

This rearrangement joins TRBV10-3 to TRBJ2-5, with D perhaps being TRBD1 or TRBD2 (5 bases each). V was trimmed by 7 bases and J by 0 bases, leaving 12 bases between them. This CDR3 region has 14 residues. CDR1 and CDR2 from the germline V gene are ENHRY and SYGVKD. This CDR3 is CAINPGPNQETQYF. DNA of the CDR3: TGTGCCATCAACCCGGGACCGAACCAAGAGACCCAGTACTTC.

The V call is TRBV7-3, the J call TRBJ2-7, with D possibly called TRBD1 or TRBD2 (6 bases each). Trimming shortened V by 2 bases and J by 1 base, and 12 bases separated the two germline ends. Germline V gene data show CDR1 as SGHTA and CDR2 as FQGTGA. The CDR3 covers 15 residues. CDR3 region: CASSLGGTNSYEQYF. DNA of the CDR3: TGTGCCAGCAGCTTAGGCGGGACAAATTCCTACGAGCAGTACTTC.

The CDR3 DNA sequence: TGTGCCACCAGTGCGACAGGGGGTTCACCCCTCCACTTT. It encodes CATSATGGSPLHF. The chain is built from TRBV24-1 and TRBJ1-6; 9 bases agree with TRBD1. Germline assignment: CDR1 KGHDR and CDR2 SFDVKD. V shed 5 bases and J 9 bases; nucleotides not matched to a gene: 1. The CDR3 totals 13 residues.

This clone turned up a few times. The chain carries TRBV28 and TRBJ1-4; TRBD1 might be the D (6 bases). Germline V gives CDR1 MDHEN, CDR2 SYDVKM. V lost 1 base, J lost 7 bases, and 10 bases lay in between. CDR3 length equals 14 residues. The chain's CDR3 is CASSLYRGTEKLFF. The DNA of the CDR3 is TGTGCCAGCAGTTTATATAGGGGGACTGAAAAACTGTTTTTT.

The chain recombines TRBV6-2 or TRBV6-3 with TRBJ1-1, with D unclear. The CDR3 sequence is 16 residues long. CDR1 MNHEY and CDR2 SVGEGT come from the germline V gene. V lost 2 bases and J 3 bases, leaving 16 bases between the germline ends. Written as DNA, the CDR3 is TGTGCCAGCAGTTACCCGCGCGAACAGATTTACACTGAAGCTTTCTTT. Its translation is CASSYPREQIYTEAFF.

J is TRBJ1-5 and V is TRBV6-2 or TRBV6-3; possible D gene TRBD1, 5 bases. The CDR3 sequence is 16 residues long. Germline lookup yields CDR1 MNHEY and CDR2 SVGEGT. V gave up 1 base and J gave up 0 bases, with 10 bases separating them. The CDR3 nucleotides are TGTGCCAGCAGTTACTTGGGGCAGGATAGCAATCAGCCCCAGCATTTT. Protein product: CASSYLGQDSNQPQHF.

V and J are TRBV5-1 and TRBJ1-1, with TRBD1 matching 7 bases. Germline CDR1 reads SGHRS; CDR2 reads YFSETQ. The J segment lost 7 bases and the V segment lost 2 bases, leaving 11 bases of the junction unmatched. The CDR3 spans 15 residues. CDR3 coding DNA: TGCGCCAGCAGCTTCCCTGGGCAGGGGGGATTTGAAGCTTTCTTT. This sequence encodes CASSFPGQGGFEAFF.

This chain uses TRBV9 with TRBJ2-7, with TRBD1 identical over 11 bases. Germline CDR1 is SGDLS and CDR2 is YYNGEE. The CDR3 consists of 14 residues. The V segment lost 2 bases and the J segment 6 bases; nucleotides outside the gene matches: 4. The CDR3 loop reads CASSVGQGASEQYF. CDR3 nucleotide sequence: TGTGCCAGCAGCGTCGGACAGGGGGCCTCCGAGCAGTACTTC. Full variable domain (missing parts from reference TRBV9 and TRBJ2-7): DSGVTQTPKHLITATGQRVTLRCSPRSGDLSVYWYQQSLDQGLQFLIQYYNGEERAKGNILERFSAQQFPDLHSELNLSSLELGDSALYFCASSVGQGASEQYFGPGTRLTVT.